The rows below give T cell receptor beta chains drawn from one sample of a study of cytomegalovirus exposure and HLA in healthy donors. Produced via immunoSEQ multiplex PCR; TCRdb's table is partial and in-frame only. The data hold about 55,000 clones, with over 80% observed a single time. Sequencing was performed on PBMCs. The receptor source for this set is a man aged 25 to 40 in good health and CMV-seronegative. CDR3s include the opening cysteine and the closing phenylalanine or tryptophan. D genes are given only for firm matches. The size of a clone is reported for some rows only, either as once, few or many, or as a class for expanded clones.

J gene: TRBJ2-5; D gene: .; V gene: TRBV28; clone size: .; CDR3 DNA: TGTGCCAGCAGCCTGTCAGAGACCCAGTACTTC; CDR3 protein: CASSLSETQYF
J gene: TRBJ1-1; D gene: TRBD1; V gene: TRBV4-1; clone size: few; CDR3 DNA: TGCGCCAGCAGCCAAGAACCGGACAGGGAGGTAAGGGCGTTT; CDR3 protein: CASSQEPDREVRAF
J gene: TRBJ2-1; D gene: TRBD2; V gene: TRBV7-9; clone size: .; CDR3 DNA: TGTGCCAGCAGCTTACAAGTGGGAGGGCCGGGGAAGTTCTTC; CDR3 protein: CASSLQVGGPGKFF
J gene: TRBJ1-1; D gene: TRBD1; V gene: TRBV11-2; clone size: .; CDR3 DNA: TGTGCCAGCAGCCGCACAGGGGATACTGAAGCTTTCTTT; CDR3 protein: CASSRTGDTEAFF
J gene: TRBJ2-2; D gene: .; V gene: TRBV4-1; clone size: .; CDR3 DNA: TGCGCCAGCAGCCAAGGGGGGGGCACGAACACCGGGGAGCTGTTTTTT; CDR3 protein: CASSQGGGTNTGELFF
J gene: TRBJ1-2; D gene: .; V gene: TRBV25-1; clone size: .; CDR3 DNA: TGTGCCAGCAAGTCAGGGAACTATGGCTACACCTTC; CDR3 protein: CASKSGNYGYTF
J gene: TRBJ2-6; D gene: .; V gene: TRBV5-6; clone size: few; CDR3 DNA: TGTGCCAGCAGCTTGGTTGGGCGCTCTGGGGCCAACGTCCTGACTTTC; CDR3 protein: CASSLVGRSGANVLTF
J gene: TRBJ2-5; D gene: TRBD1; V gene: TRBV6-1; clone size: .; CDR3 DNA: TGTGCCAGCACCGGGACAGGGATGACCCAGTACTTC; CDR3 protein: CASTGTGMTQYF
J gene: TRBJ1-1; D gene: .; V gene: TRBV9; clone size: once; CDR3 DNA: TGTGCCAGCAGCGTAGATAGGAACACTGAAGCTTTCTTT; CDR3 protein: CASSVDRNTEAFF
J gene: TRBJ2-1; D gene: .; V gene: TRBV5-1; clone size: .; CDR3 DNA: TGCGCCAGCAGCTTGGGGGGCTTTAACAATGAGCAGTTCTTC; CDR3 protein: CASSLGGFNNEQFF
J gene: TRBJ1-1; D gene: TRBD1; V gene: TRBV7-8; clone size: .; CDR3 DNA: TGTGCCAGCAGCAGTCCAGGGGGCGGCCCGAACACTGAAGCTTTCTTT; CDR3 protein: CASSSPGGGPNTEAFF
J gene: TRBJ1-5; D gene: .; V gene: TRBV10-3; clone size: .; CDR3 DNA: TGTGCCATCAGTGACTTGGGGGGGAAGCCCCAGCATTTT; CDR3 protein: CAISDLGGKPQHF
J gene: TRBJ2-1; D gene: TRBD1; V gene: TRBV4-3; clone size: .; CDR3 DNA: TGCGCCAGCAGCCAAGTGGGGACAGGTTACAATGAGCAGTTCTTC; CDR3 protein: CASSQVGTGYNEQFF
J gene: TRBJ2-7; D gene: .; V gene: TRBV30; clone size: .; CDR3 DNA: TGTGCCTGGAGTGTACCCCAGGGGAGCTCCTACGAGCAGTACTTC; CDR3 protein: CAWSVPQGSSYEQYF
J gene: TRBJ2-1; D gene: TRBD1; V gene: TRBV25-1; clone size: .; CDR3 DNA: TGTGCCAGCAGTGTTTCGACAGGGGTAAACAATGAGCAGTTCTTC; CDR3 protein: CASSVSTGVNNEQFF
J gene: TRBJ2-7; D gene: .; V gene: TRBV7-2; clone size: .; CDR3 DNA: TGTGCCAGCAGCTTAGTACAGGCCTCCTACGAGCAGTACTTC; CDR3 protein: CASSLVQASYEQYF
J gene: TRBJ1-5; D gene: .; V gene: TRBV10-3; clone size: .; CDR3 DNA: TGTGCCATCAGTGAGTATGATGCCAGGGGTCTTCCCCAGCATTTT; CDR3 protein: CAISEYDARGLPQHF
J gene: TRBJ2-7; D gene: TRBD1; V gene: TRBV7-9; clone size: .; CDR3 DNA: TGTGCCAGCAGCCGACAGGGATCCGAGCAGTACTTC; CDR3 protein: CASSRQGSEQYF
J gene: TRBJ1-4; D gene: TRBD1; V gene: TRBV28; clone size: few; CDR3 DNA: TGTGCCAGCAGTATCCTAGGGACAGGTAGTGAAAAACTGTTTTTT; CDR3 protein: CASSILGTGSEKLFF
J gene: TRBJ2-3; D gene: .; V gene: TRBV2; clone size: .; CDR3 DNA: TGTGCCAGCACCAAAAGGTGGGCGACAGATACGCAGTATTTT; CDR3 protein: CASTKRWATDTQYF
J gene: TRBJ2-1; D gene: .; V gene: TRBV6-6; clone size: .; CDR3 DNA: TGTGCCAGCAGTTTATACAATGAGCAGTTCTTC; CDR3 protein: CASSLYNEQFF
J gene: TRBJ1-1; D gene: .; V gene: TRBV7-9; clone size: .; CDR3 DNA: TGTGCCAGCAGCTTAAGTAGCACTGAAGCTTTCTTT; CDR3 protein: CASSLSSTEAFF
J gene: TRBJ2-7; D gene: .; V gene: TRBV7-8; clone size: .; CDR3 DNA: TGTGCCAGCAGCTTAACGCCCCAGAACGAGCAGTACTTC; CDR3 protein: CASSLTPQNEQYF
J gene: TRBJ2-1; D gene: TRBD2; V gene: TRBV10-2; clone size: .; CDR3 DNA: TGCGCCAGCCTTAGTCTAGCGGGGTCGAATGAGCAGTTCTTC; CDR3 protein: CASLSLAGSNEQFF
J gene: TRBJ2-7; D gene: TRBD2; V gene: TRBV4-1; clone size: .; CDR3 DNA: TGCGCCAGCAGCCAAGGACTAGCGGGAGCTAACGAGCAGTACTTC; CDR3 protein: CASSQGLAGANEQYF
J gene: TRBJ1-6; D gene: TRBD1; V gene: TRBV5-1; clone size: .; CDR3 DNA: TGCGCCAGCAGCTTGGGGGCGACAGGGGCGGGTGGTGGTTCACCCCTCCACTTT; CDR3 protein: CASSLGATGAGGGSPLHF
J gene: TRBJ2-2; D gene: TRBD1; V gene: TRBV19; clone size: .; CDR3 DNA: TGTGCCAGTAGTCAACAGGGGTTCACCGGGGAGCTGTTTTTT; CDR3 protein: CASSQQGFTGELFF
J gene: TRBJ2-1; D gene: TRBD2; V gene: TRBV5-1; clone size: .; CDR3 DNA: TGCGCCAGCAGCTTAGGGACTAGCGGGGGGGCGAATGAGCAGTTCTTC; CDR3 protein: CASSLGTSGGANEQFF
J gene: TRBJ2-3; D gene: .; V gene: TRBV4-1; clone size: .; CDR3 DNA: TGCGCCAGCAGCCCCCTGGGTAGGGGTAAGACAGATACGCAGTATTTT; CDR3 protein: CASSPLGRGKTDTQYF
J gene: TRBJ1-2; D gene: .; V gene: TRBV4-2; clone size: once; CDR3 DNA: TGTGCCAGCAGCCAAGGGACAGTCTATGGCTACACCTTC; CDR3 protein: CASSQGTVYGYTF